The 3 T cell receptor beta chains listed next were all sequenced from one sample in a study of response to subunit inactivated influenza vaccine. TCRdb recomputed calls from the RT-PCR reads with MiXCR, one row per CDR3 protein. Of more than 600,000 distinct CDR3 sequences detected, approximately 18% appear once; the ten largest clones hold 11%. The input for sequencing was PBMCs from blood, taken less than 6 days after vaccination. These receptors were taken from a man aged 45-65 years who received an inactivated influenza vaccine.

This clonotype has a handful of counts. The J gene is TRBJ2-1, the V gene TRBV5-1, with TRBD2 as a possible D gene (6 bases). The V and J ends lost 1 base and 7 bases respectively, with 12 bases between them. The CDR3 spans 14 residues. Germline V gene sequence: CDR1 SGHRS, CDR2 YFSETQ. The CDR3 DNA reads TGCGCCAGCAGCTTGACTAGCTACGGTAATGAGCAGTTCTTC. Protein product: CASSLTSYGNEQFF.

The chain employs TRBV5-1 and TRBJ2-6; TRBD1 matches at 8 bases. The germline V gene encodes CDR1 SGHRS and CDR2 YFSETQ. The length of the CDR3 is 18 residues. The trim removed 1 base at V and 0 bases at J, leaving 6 bases unmatched. CDR3 DNA: TGCGCCAGCAGCTTGAACGGACAGGGACTCTCTGGGGCCAACGTCCTGACTTTC. This gives the protein CASSLNGQGLSGANVLTF.

This chain uses TRBV20-1 with TRBJ2-3, with TRBD2 identical over 14 bases. The length of the CDR3 is 16 residues. The germline V gene has CDR1 DFQATT and CDR2 SNEGSKA (reference sequence). V lost 4 bases to trimming and J lost 5 bases; unmatched junction nucleotides: 8. This CDR3 is CSATTGTSGGLDTQYF. The CDR3 nucleotides read TGCAGTGCTACCACCGGGACTAGCGGGGGTCTAGATACGCAGTATTTT.